Below, one TCR beta chain is given with its context. The target antigen is unknown. V was pared by 3 bases and J by 8 bases, with 3 bases of the junction left unmatched. The CDR3 has 14 residues. Germline CDR1 reads SGHTA; CDR2 reads FQGNSA. The data derive from a study of T cell responses to AZD1222 COVID-19 vaccine. Whole-study findings and limits: Seropositivity was recorded at baseline in only 6 or 7 AZD1222 recipients. Females made up more of the donors, who were largely white British, and clonal diversity may have come out too low. Dominant CD4 TCR responses targeted spike regions 160-218 and 743-854.

This table comes from immunoSEQ multiplex PCR, and its TCRdb copy is limited to in-frame clones, with some not included. In the table there are 150,000 to 200,000 clones, 91% of which are singletons. V and J are TRBV7-2 and TRBJ2-1, with 11 bases matching TRBD2. Sequencing was performed on peripheral blood, taken on day 0 of AZD1222 vaccination. The clonotype originates from an adult in good health. CDR3: CASSLGLAVDEQFF. The CDR3 region has the DNA TGTGCCAGCAGCTTGGGACTAGCGGTGGATGAGCAGTTCTTC. The full variable domain, its missing parts supplied by reference TRBV7-2 and TRBJ2-1, is GAGVSQSPSNKVTEKGKDVELRCDPISGHTALYWYRQSLGQGLEFLIYFQGNSAPDKSGLPSDRFSAERTGGSVSTLTIQRTQQEDSAVYLCASSLGLAVDEQFFGPGTRLTVL.